The 21 T cell receptor beta chains presented below share a single source sample, sequenced in a study of T cells in localized non-small cell lung cancer. Only in-frame clones appear in the TCRdb table, and some are missing; sequencing was by immunoSEQ multiplex PCR. Of approximately 34,000 clones listed, just over 90% are singletons. The source was peripheral blood, collected before any cancer treatment. These receptors were taken from an older female donor with stage I lung adenocarcinoma.

The chain has TRBV19 and TRBJ2-6, with 7 bases fitting TRBD1. Trimming cost V 6 bases and J 2 bases; bases outside gene matches: 1. CDR3 length: 14 residues. Germline values: CDR1 LNHDA, CDR2 SQIVND (reference sequence). The CDR3 reads CASRDRAGANVLTF. The CDR3 DNA reads as TGTGCCAGTAGAGACAGGGCTGGGGCCAACGTCCTGACTTTC. The variable domain in full, with the rest retrieved from reference TRBV19 and TRBJ2-6, is DGGITQSPKYLFRKEGQNVTLSCEQNLNHDAMYWYRQDPGQGLRLIYYSQIVNDFQKGDIAEGYSVSREKKESFPLTVTSAQKNPTAFYLCASRDRAGANVLTFGAGSRLTVL.

The V and J genes are TRBV11-2 and TRBJ1-1, with D possibly matching TRBD1 (5 bases). Germline values: CDR1 SGHAT, CDR2 FQNNGV. There are 17 residues in the CDR3. V lost 4 bases and J lost 4, with 22 bases in between. The CDR3 region is CASSSTGGRWSSTEAFF. The CDR3 DNA sequence: TGTGCCAGCAGCTCCACGGGGGGGAGATGGTCGAGCACTGAAGCTTTCTTT. Supplemented by reference TRBV11-2 and TRBJ1-1, the full variable domain reads EAGVAQSPRYKIIEKRQSVAFWCNPISGHATLYWYQQILGQGPKLLIQFQNNGVVDDSQLPKDRFSAERLKGVDSTLKIQPAKLEDSAVYLCASSSTGGRWSSTEAFFGQGTRLTVV.

The V gene is TRBV5-4, the J gene TRBJ2-7, with TRBD1 matching over 7 bases. Germline V gene lookup returns CDR1 SGHNT and CDR2 YYREEE (reference sequence). Germline trimming cut 2 bases from V and 2 bases from J; bases unmatched to any gene: 7. The CDR3 is made up of 15 amino acids. The CDR3 bases are TGTGCCAGCAGCTTTCAGGGGGAGAGGACCTACGAGCAGTACTTC. Translated, it gives CASSFQGERTYEQYF.

This chain connects TRBV10-3 to TRBJ2-2; D may be TRBD1 (5 bases). The CDR3 has 13 amino acids. V lost 6 bases to trimming and J lost 6 bases, with 11 bases between them. Germline CDR1 ENHRY, CDR2 SYGVKD. CDR3 coding DNA: TGTGCCATCAGGTCGACAGATGCCGGGGAGCTGTTTTTT. Its translation: CAIRSTDAGELFF.

The rearrangement uses TRBV5-4 and TRBJ1-4; D not resolved. Trimming cost V 0 bases and J 8 bases, with 11 bases left between them. CDR1 is SGHNT, CDR2 YYREEE, per germline (reference sequence). The CDR3 spans 14 residues. The CDR3 here is CASSLGGVEEKLFF. CDR3 nucleotides: TGTGCCAGCAGCTTGGGCGGAGTCGAAGAAAAACTGTTTTTT.

A remark on this clone: Other DNA sequences in this sample translate to the same CDR3. The V call is TRBV5-1, the J call TRBJ2-1; a weak D match, TRBD1 (6 bases). V was cut by 3 bases and J by 2 bases, with 12 bases left in between. The CDR3 covers 15 residues. Germline V gene data show CDR1 as SGHRS and CDR2 as YFSETQ. The CDR3 loop is CASSSGVPPYNEQFF. Here the CDR3 DNA reads TGCGCCAGCAGCTCAGGGGTCCCGCCCTACAATGAGCAGTTCTTC. Full variable domain (remainder filled in from reference TRBV5-1 and TRBJ2-1): KAGVTQTPRYLIKTRGQQVTLSCSPISGHRSVSWYQQTPGQGLQFLFEYFSETQRNKGNFPGRFSGRQFSNSRSEMNVSTLELGDSALYLCASSSGVPPYNEQFFGPGTRLTVL.

This sequence joins TRBV7-2 and TRBJ2-7, with 10 bases that match TRBD2. V was clipped by 2 bases and J by 6 bases; unmatched bases: 13. Per the germline V gene, CDR1 is SGHTA and CDR2 is FQGNSA. The CDR3 loop spans 17 amino acids. CDR3 loop: CASSLTSGAPLIGEQYF. The CDR3 DNA sequence: TGTGCCAGCAGCTTAACTAGCGGGGCCCCACTAATAGGCGAGCAGTACTTC.

CDR3: CAISGTGQGARGYTF. The CDR3 region has the DNA TGTGCCATCAGTGGTACCGGGCAGGGGGCTCGTGGCTACACCTTC. J is TRBJ1-2 and V is TRBV10-3, with 8 positions matching TRBD1. Trimming took 4 bases from V and 7 from J; bases not matched to a gene: 11. The CDR3 totals 15 residues. Germline CDR1 and CDR2: ENHRY and SYGVKD.

The rearrangement links TRBV15 to TRBJ1-2; D is unresolved. Germline V gene lookup returns CDR1 LNHNV and CDR2 YYDKDF (reference sequence). V lost 0 bases and J lost 4, with 6 bases in between. The CDR3 totals 13 residues. CDR3: CATSREAAYGYTF. The CDR3 DNA sequence: TGTGCCACCAGCAGAGAGGCAGCCTATGGCTACACCTTC.

The chain employs TRBV10-3 and TRBJ2-7; TRBD1 matches 10 bases. The V gene's germline CDR1 is ENHRY and CDR2 SYGVKD. This CDR3 has 15 residues. V shed 5 bases, J shed 0 bases, and the junction held 4 bases outside the gene matches. This CDR3 reads CAISQGQGSSYEQYV. The CDR3 DNA is TGTGCCATCAGTCAGGGACAGGGGAGCTCCTACGAGCAGTACGTC.

J is TRBJ1-1 and V is TRBV4-3, with D perhaps matching TRBD1 (5 bases). Per the germline V gene, CDR1 is LGHNA and CDR2 is YSLEER. With 4 bases removed from V and 1 base from J, the gap between germline ends came to 16 bases. CDR3 length: 16 amino acids. The CDR3 DNA is TGCGCCAGCAGCCTATTATCGGGGACCCAGAACACTGAAGCTTTCTTT. Its protein is CASSLLSGTQNTEAFF.

This clone was detected only once. The chain employs TRBV4-3 and TRBJ2-7, with 7 bases matching TRBD2. The CDR3 has 14 residues. Per the germline V gene, CDR1 is LGHNA and CDR2 is YSLEER. V lost 1 base to trimming and J lost 7 bases; unmatched junction nucleotides: 7. CDR3 amino acids: CASSQGLAALEQYF. For the CDR3, the DNA is TGCGCCAGCAGCCAAGGCCTAGCGGCCTTGGAGCAGTACTTC.

This CDR3 is CASSEAGVQPQHF. The CDR3 nucleotides are TGTGCCAGCAGCGAAGCGGGGGTACAGCCCCAGCATTTT. The chain combines TRBV7-9 with TRBJ1-5; TRBD1 is a possible D gene (5 bases). The germline V gene has CDR1 SEHNR and CDR2 FQNEAQ (reference sequence). CDR3 length: 13 residues. The V gene lost 5 bases and the J gene lost 7 bases, with 12 bases spanning the gap.

CDR3 DNA sequence: TGTGCCAGCAGCTCCCATAGGAGGGGGCTATTATACAATGAGCAGTTCTTC. It translates to CASSSHRRGLLYNEQFF. The chain recombines TRBV5-8 with TRBJ2-1, with D possibly matching TRBD1 (7 bases). Germline V gene data show CDR1 as SGHTS and CDR2 as YDEGEE. The CDR3 spans 17 residues. V was clipped by 3 bases and J by 4 bases, with 20 bases between them.

This clone was observed a single time. The J gene is TRBJ2-7, the V gene TRBV14, with D perhaps matching TRBD1 or TRBD2 (5 bases each). Trimming took 4 bases from V and 0 from J, leaving 7 bases between them. This CDR3 has 13 residues. Germline CDR1 SGHDN, CDR2 FVKESK. The DNA for the CDR3 is TGTGCCAGCAGCCTCGGGGCCTCCTACGAGCAGTACGTC. This sequence encodes CASSLGASYEQYV.

The chain recombines TRBV7-3 with TRBJ2-2; no reliable D call. Germline V gene sequence: CDR1 SGHTA, CDR2 FQGTGA. V was trimmed by 2 bases and J by 6 bases, leaving 13 bases between them. The CDR3 length is 15 residues. This CDR3 reads CASSLSGQVAGELFF. In nucleotides, the CDR3 is TGTGCCAGCAGCTTATCGGGCCAGGTCGCCGGGGAGCTGTTTTTT.

V and J are TRBV25-1 and TRBJ2-5; D ambiguous. The V end lost 8 bases, the J end lost 4 bases, and 8 bases lay between the germline ends. This CDR3 has 11 amino acids. The V gene's germline CDR1 is MGHDK and CDR2 SYGVNS. The CDR3 here is CASQLRETQYF. The CDR3 DNA reads as TGTGCCAGCCAATTAAGAGAGACCCAGTACTTC.

The gene calls are TRBV12-5 and TRBJ1-2; D not certain. This CDR3 has 14 residues. The ends were cut back, 5 bases at V and 1 base at J, with 11 bases in the middle. Germline V lookup: CDR1 LGHNT, CDR2 FRNRAP. The CDR3 region has the DNA TGTGCTAGTGGTAGCGCGACGGGTAACTATGGCTACACCTTC. As protein: CASGSATGNYGYTF.

The chain uses TRBV7-2 and TRBJ1-3; possible D gene TRBD1, 6 bases. Germline V gives CDR1 SGHTA, CDR2 FQGNSA. Trimming shortened V by 8 bases and J by 2 bases, and 7 bases separated the two germline ends. There are 12 residues in the CDR3. CDR3 nucleotide sequence: TGTGCCAGCCGGGACACTGGAAACACCATATATTTT. Amino acid sequence: CASRDTGNTIYF.

The rearrangement joins TRBV18 to TRBJ2-7; D is unresolved. The V gene's germline CDR1 is KGHSH and CDR2 LQKENI. The CDR3 has 13 amino acids. Trimming pared 2 bases from V and 0 bases from J, leaving 5 bases between. The CDR3: CASSPRSSYEQYF. The CDR3 DNA follows: TGTGCCAGCTCACCAAGGAGCTCCTACGAGCAGTACTTC.

The CDR3 DNA sequence: TGTGCCAGCAGCCCTACCACCGACAGGCGGGAGCAGTACTTC. It codes for CASSPTTDRREQYF. This chain uses TRBV28 with TRBJ2-7, with D perhaps TRBD1 (6 bases). V was clipped by 6 bases and J by 7 bases, with 19 bases between them. This CDR3 has 14 amino acids. The germline gives CDR1 MDHEN, CDR2 SYDVKM.